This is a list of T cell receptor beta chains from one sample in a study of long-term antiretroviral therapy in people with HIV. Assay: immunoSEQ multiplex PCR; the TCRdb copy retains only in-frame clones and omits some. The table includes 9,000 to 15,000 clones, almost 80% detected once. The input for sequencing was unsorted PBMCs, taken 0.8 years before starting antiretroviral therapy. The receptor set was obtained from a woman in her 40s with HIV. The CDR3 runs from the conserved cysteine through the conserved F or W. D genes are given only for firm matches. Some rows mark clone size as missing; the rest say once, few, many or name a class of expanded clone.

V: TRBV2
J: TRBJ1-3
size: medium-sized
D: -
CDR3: CASSESSSSGNTIYF
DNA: TGTGCCAGCAGTGAAAGCAGCAGCTCTGGAAACACCATATATTTT

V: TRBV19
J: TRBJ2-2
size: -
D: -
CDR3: CASSMAAWSGELFF
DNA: TGTGCCAGTAGTATGGCAGCCTGGTCCGGGGAGCTGTTTTTT

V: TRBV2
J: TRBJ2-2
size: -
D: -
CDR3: CASSEHLNTGELFF
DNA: TGTGCCAGCAGTGAGCACCTGAACACCGGGGAGCTGTTTTTT

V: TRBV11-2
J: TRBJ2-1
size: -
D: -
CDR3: CASSLFDGGGSSYNEQFF
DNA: TGTGCCAGCAGCTTATTCGACGGTGGGGGTAGTTCCTACAATGAGCAGTTCTTC

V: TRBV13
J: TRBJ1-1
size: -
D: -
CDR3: CASSLGPQEAFF
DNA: TGTGCCAGCAGCTTAGGCCCCCAAGAAGCTTTCTTT

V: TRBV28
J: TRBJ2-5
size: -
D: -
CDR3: CASSFRTVLETQYF
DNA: TGTGCCAGCAGTTTCCGGACAGTTCTAGAGACCCAGTACTTC

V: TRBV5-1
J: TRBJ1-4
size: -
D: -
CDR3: CASSSGRDNEKLFF
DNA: TGCGCCAGCAGCTCCGGACGGGATAATGAAAAACTGTTTTTT

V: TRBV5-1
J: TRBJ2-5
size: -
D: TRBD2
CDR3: CASSFGLAGAYQETQYF
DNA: TGCGCCAGCAGCTTCGGTTTAGCGGGGGCGTACCAAGAGACCCAGTACTTC

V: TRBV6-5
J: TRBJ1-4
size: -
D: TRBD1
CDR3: CASSYGWTGNEKLFF
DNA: TGTGCCAGCAGTTACGGCTGGACAGGGAATGAAAAACTGTTTTTT

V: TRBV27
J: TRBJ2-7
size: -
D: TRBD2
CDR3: CASSSQAGGPIEQYF
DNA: TGTGCCAGCAGTTCCCAAGCGGGAGGGCCCATCGAGCAGTACTTC

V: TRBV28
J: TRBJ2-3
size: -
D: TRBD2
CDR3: CASSSGTSGSGDTQYF
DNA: TGTGCCAGCAGTTCCGGGACTAGCGGGTCGGGAGATACGCAGTATTTT

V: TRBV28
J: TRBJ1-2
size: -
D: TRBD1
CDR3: CASSPTGGIGGYTF
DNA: TGTGCCAGCTCCCCGACAGGGGGCATAGGAGGCTACACCTTC

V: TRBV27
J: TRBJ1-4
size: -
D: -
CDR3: CASRRQPNEKLFF
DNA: TGTGCCAGCAGGAGACAGCCTAATGAAAAACTGTTTTTT

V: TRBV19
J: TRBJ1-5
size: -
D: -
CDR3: CASSSHRANQPQHF
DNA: TGTGCCAGTAGTTCACACAGGGCTAATCAGCCCCAGCATTTT

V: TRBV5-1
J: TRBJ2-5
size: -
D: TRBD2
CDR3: CASSLEALAGGTSETQYF
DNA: TGCGCCAGCAGCTTGGAAGCGTTAGCGGGAGGGACCTCCGAGACCCAGTACTTC

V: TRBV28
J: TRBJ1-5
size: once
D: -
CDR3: CASSNNRPISPQHF
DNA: TGTGCCAGCAGTAACAACAGGCCAATATCGCCCCAGCATTTT

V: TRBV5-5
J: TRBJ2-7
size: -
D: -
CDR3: CASSLVADEQYF
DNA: TGTGCCAGCAGCTTGGTTGCGGACGAGCAGTACTTC

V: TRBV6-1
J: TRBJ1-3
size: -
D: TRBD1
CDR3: CASSGDRGLSGNTIYF
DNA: TGTGCCAGCAGTGGGGACAGGGGGCTCTCTGGAAACACCATATATTTT

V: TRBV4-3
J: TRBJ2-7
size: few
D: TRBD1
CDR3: CASSAGQDEQYF
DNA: TGCGCCAGCAGCGCAGGACAGGACGAGCAGTACTTC

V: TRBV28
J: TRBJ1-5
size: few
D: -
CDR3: CASSFVEGSLWPQHF
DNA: TGTGCCAGCAGTTTTGTCGAGGGGAGCCTATGGCCCCAGCATTTT

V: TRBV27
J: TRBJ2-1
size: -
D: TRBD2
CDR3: CASSSRLAGHNEQFF
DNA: TGTGCCAGCAGTTCCAGGCTAGCGGGCCACAATGAGCAGTTCTTC

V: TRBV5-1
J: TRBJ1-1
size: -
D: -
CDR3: CASSPPQGNTEAFF
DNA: TGCGCCAGCAGCCCCCCCCAGGGAAACACTGAAGCTTTCTTT

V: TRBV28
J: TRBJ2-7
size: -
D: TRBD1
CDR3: CASNSGTGTHSYEQYF
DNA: TGTGCCAGTAACTCCGGGACAGGTACCCACTCCTACGAGCAGTACTTC

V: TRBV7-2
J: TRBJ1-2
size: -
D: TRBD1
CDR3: CASSFLGQGAGGYTF
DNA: TGTGCCAGCAGCTTCTTGGGACAGGGGGCTGGCGGCTACACCTTC

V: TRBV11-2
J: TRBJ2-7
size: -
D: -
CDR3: CASSLVGSLSYEQYF
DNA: TGTGCCAGCAGCTTAGTGGGGTCCCTCTCCTACGAGCAGTACTTC

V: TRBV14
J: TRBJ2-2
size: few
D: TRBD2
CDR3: CASSQGLVGELFF
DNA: TGTGCCAGCAGCCAGGGACTAGTCGGGGAGCTGTTTTTT

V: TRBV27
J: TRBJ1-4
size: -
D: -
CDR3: CASYRGRANATNEKLFF
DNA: TGTGCCAGCTATAGGGGACGGGCGAATGCAACTAATGAAAAACTGTTTTTT

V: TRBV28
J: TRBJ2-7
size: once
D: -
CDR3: CASSGSYVGYWEYF
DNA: TGTGCCAGCAGTGGATCTTACGTCGGCTATTGGGAGTACTTC

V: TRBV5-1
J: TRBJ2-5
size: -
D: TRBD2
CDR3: CASSFGTSGETQYF
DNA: TGCGCCAGCAGCTTCGGGACTAGCGGAGAGACCCAGTACTTC

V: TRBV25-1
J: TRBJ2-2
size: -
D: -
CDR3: CASTRQGTGELFF
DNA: TGTGCCAGCACCAGGCAGGGTACCGGGGAGCTGTTTTTT

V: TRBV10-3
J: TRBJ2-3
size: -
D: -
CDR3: CAISGQADTQYF
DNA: TGTGCCATCAGTGGACAGGCAGATACGCAGTATTTT

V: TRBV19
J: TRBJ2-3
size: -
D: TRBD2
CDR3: CASSISGGKADTQYF
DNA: TGTGCCAGTAGTATTAGCGGGGGGAAGGCAGATACGCAGTATTTT

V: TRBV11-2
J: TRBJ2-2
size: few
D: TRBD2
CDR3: CASSLAGVAAGELFF
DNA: TGTGCCAGCAGCTTGGCGGGAGTAGCTGCCGGGGAGCTGTTTTTT

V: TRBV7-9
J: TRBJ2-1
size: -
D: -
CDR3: CASTLTSGQRANEQFF
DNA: TGTGCCAGCACCCTAACGAGCGGGCAGAGGGCTAATGAGCAGTTCTTC

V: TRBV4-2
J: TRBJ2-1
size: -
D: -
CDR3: CASSPGGDEQFF
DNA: TGTGCCAGCAGCCCCGGTGGGGATGAGCAGTTCTTC

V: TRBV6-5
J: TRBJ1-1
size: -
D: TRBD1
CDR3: CASRPPGQPNTEAFF
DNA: TGTGCCAGCAGGCCCCCGGGACAGCCGAACACTGAAGCTTTCTTT

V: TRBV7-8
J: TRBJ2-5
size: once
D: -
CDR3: CASSAWDPLETQYF
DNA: TGTGCCAGCAGCGCCTGGGACCCCCTTGAGACCCAGTACTTC

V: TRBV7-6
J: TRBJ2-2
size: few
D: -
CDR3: CASSPGSAGSTGELFF
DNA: TGTGCCAGCAGCCCGGGGTCGGCAGGGAGCACCGGGGAGCTGTTTTTT

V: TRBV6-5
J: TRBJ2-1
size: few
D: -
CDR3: CASSYSEGASYNEQFF
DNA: TGTGCCAGCAGTTACTCGGAGGGGGCCTCCTACAATGAGCAGTTCTTC